This T cell receptor (beta chain) came from a study of blood T cells in healthy people across ages. Germline loops: CDR1 SNHLY, CDR2 FYNNEI. The CDR3 loop spans 15 amino acids. Trimming removed 5 bases from V and 1 base from J, with 12 bases in between. Together with a sample-barcoded 5' primer, a J-beta primer mix was included in a second PCR lasting about 7 to 12 cycles. TCRdb re-derived calls from the 5' RACE reads in MiXCR, one entry per CDR3 protein. The sample lists 750,000 to 950,000 distinct CDR3 sequences; 25% to 30% were seen once. The sample was also reused in another study, on T cells of mothers and their children.

The material sequenced was blood. The source is a boy aged 5-17 years in good health. V gene TRBV2 combines with J gene TRBJ1-5, with a tentative D call TRBD1 (5 bases). The CDR3 loop is CASSPGAGSNQPQHF. The CDR3 nucleotides read TGTGCCAGCAGTCCCGGGGCAGGGAGCAATCAGCCCCAGCATTTT.